Listed below are T cell receptor beta chains from one sample, sequenced in a study of control samples from healthy donors and cancer patients. The table came from immunoSEQ multiplex PCR; TCRdb's copy has only in-frame clones and leaves some out. The sample holds under 450,000 clones; 80% to 95% are singletons and the top ten take about 6.3%. The sequenced sample consisted of PBMCs. These receptors were collected from a man aged 35 to 55 with head and neck cancer. Each CDR3 is given with its conserved first and last residue. Each record gives: CDR3 protein, CDR3 DNA, J gene, D gene, V gene, clone size. The D gene is left open where the match is weak. Part of the rows lack a size; the others show once, few, many or a class for expanded clones.

CDR3: CSVERAGSTDTQYF; DNA: TGCAGCGTTGAACGGGCGGGGAGCACAGATACGCAGTATTTT; J: TRBJ2-3; D: NA; V: TRBV29-1; size: NA
CDR3: CASSQGPAGAYNEQFF; DNA: TGTGCCAGCAGCCAAGGTCCGGCGGGAGCTTACAATGAGCAGTTCTTC; J: TRBJ2-1; D: TRBD2; V: TRBV4-2; size: NA
CDR3: CASSYSAGGSTDTQYF; DNA: TGTGCCAGCAGTTATTCCGCGGGGGGTAGCACAGATACGCAGTATTTT; J: TRBJ2-3; D: TRBD2; V: TRBV6-2/TRBV6-3; size: NA
CDR3: CASSPPGGPTAEAFF; DNA: TGTGCCAGCTCACCTCCGGGAGGGCCCACGGCTGAAGCTTTCTTT; J: TRBJ1-1; D: NA; V: TRBV18; size: NA
CDR3: CASSVTRDRGPYGYTF; DNA: TGTGCCAGCAGTGTTACCCGGGACAGGGGGCCCTATGGCTACACCTTC; J: TRBJ1-2; D: TRBD1; V: TRBV6-1; size: few
CDR3: CASSLAPGEPYEQYF; DNA: TGTGCCAGCAGCTTAGCCCCAGGGGAACCCTACGAGCAGTACTTC; J: TRBJ2-7; D: NA; V: TRBV7-2; size: NA
CDR3: CASSHGLAGGPGGNEQFF; DNA: TGTGCCAGCTCACACGGACTAGCGGGAGGGCCGGGGGGAAATGAGCAGTTCTTC; J: TRBJ2-1; D: TRBD2; V: TRBV18; size: NA
CDR3: CASSQRTLGYTF; DNA: TGTGCCAGCAGTCAACGGACACTTGGCTACACCTTC; J: TRBJ1-2; D: NA; V: TRBV6-2/TRBV6-3; size: NA
CDR3: CASSTRFLLGNTIYF; DNA: TGTGCCAGCAGCACCCGGTTCCTCCTCGGAAACACCATATATTTT; J: TRBJ1-3; D: NA; V: TRBV3-1/TRBV3-2; size: NA
CDR3: CASSHSGRGGTEAFF; DNA: TGTGCCAGCAGCCACTCGGGTCGGGGGGGCACTGAAGCTTTCTTT; J: TRBJ1-1; D: NA; V: TRBV3-1/TRBV3-2; size: NA
CDR3: CASRGSGNTIYF; DNA: TGTGCCAGCAGGGGCTCTGGAAACACCATATATTTT; J: TRBJ1-3; D: NA; V: TRBV6-5; size: NA
CDR3: CASSTDRNQPQHF; DNA: TGTGCCAGCAGCACAGACAGAAATCAGCCCCAGCATTTT; J: TRBJ1-5; D: NA; V: TRBV11-1; size: NA
CDR3: CASSQELAGGELFF; DNA: TGCGCCAGCAGCCAAGAACTAGCGGGAGGAGAGCTGTTTTTT; J: TRBJ2-2; D: TRBD2; V: TRBV4-1; size: NA
CDR3: CASSQGGHWELFF; DNA: TGTGCCAGCAGCCAGGGGGGACATTGGGAACTGTTTTTT; J: TRBJ1-4; D: TRBD1; V: TRBV7-9; size: NA
CDR3: CASSLGEGRWDTQYF; DNA: TGCGCCAGCAGCTTGGGGGAGGGCCGGTGGGATACGCAGTATTTT; J: TRBJ2-3; D: TRBD2; V: TRBV5-1; size: NA
CDR3: CASSRTSGGARETQYF; DNA: TGTGCCAGCAGCCGGACTAGCGGGGGGGCACGGGAGACCCAGTACTTC; J: TRBJ2-5; D: TRBD2; V: TRBV5-5; size: NA
CDR3: CASSQGGGLASETQYF; DNA: TGCGCCAGCAGCCAAGGGGGGGGACTAGCGTCGGAGACCCAGTACTTC; J: TRBJ2-5; D: TRBD2; V: TRBV4-1; size: NA
CDR3: CATRDGASPQETQYF; DNA: TGTGCCACCAGGGACGGGGCGTCCCCCCAAGAGACCCAGTACTTC; J: TRBJ2-5; D: NA; V: TRBV24-1; size: NA
CDR3: CASSRIGQGGEQYF; DNA: TGTGCCAGCAGCCGGATTGGACAGGGCGGCGAGCAGTACTTC; J: TRBJ2-7; D: TRBD1; V: TRBV5-6; size: NA
CDR3: CASSLLGTGNYNGYTF; DNA: TGTGCCAGCAGCTTACTCGGGACAGGGAATTACAATGGCTACACCTTC; J: TRBJ1-2; D: TRBD1; V: TRBV7-2; size: NA
CDR3: CASSLERGDGYTF; DNA: TGTGCCAGCAGCTTAGAAAGGGGGGATGGCTACACCTTC; J: TRBJ1-2; D: NA; V: TRBV7-2; size: once
CDR3: CASSHGQNEQFF; DNA: TGTGCCAGCAGCCACGGACAGAATGAGCAGTTCTTC; J: TRBJ2-1; D: NA; V: TRBV7-9; size: NA
CDR3: CASSQDKGKMDIQYF; DNA: TGCGCCAGCAGCCAAGACAAGGGTAAGATGGACATTCAGTACTTC; J: TRBJ2-4; D: NA; V: TRBV4-1; size: once
CDR3: CASSLGWSQETQYF; DNA: TGTGCCAGCAGCTTGGGGTGGAGCCAAGAGACCCAGTACTTC; J: TRBJ2-5; D: NA; V: TRBV5-6; size: NA
CDR3: CAISQVVETQYF; DNA: TGTGCCATCAGTCAGGTCGTAGAGACCCAGTACTTC; J: TRBJ2-5; D: NA; V: TRBV10-3; size: once
CDR3: CASSYWSGVLQPQHF; DNA: TGTGCCAGCAGTTACTGGTCAGGGGTTTTACAGCCCCAGCATTTT; J: TRBJ1-5; D: NA; V: TRBV6-2/TRBV6-3; size: NA
CDR3: CASGIAEETQYF; DNA: TGTGCCAGCGGAATAGCGGAAGAGACCCAGTACTTC; J: TRBJ2-5; D: NA; V: TRBV12-3/TRBV12-4; size: NA
CDR3: CASSLVGYSNQPQHF; DNA: TGTGCCAGCAGTTTAGTTGGATATAGCAATCAGCCCCAGCATTTT; J: TRBJ1-5; D: NA; V: TRBV27; size: NA